This TCR beta chain originates from a study of blood T cell repertoires in COVID-19 (dated by TCRdb to about 2020). Context from the whole study: The collaborator samples originated in the United States, Italy and Spain and spanned the acute and convalescent phases of COVID-19. The material from the prospective study consisted of cDNA or gDNA derived from T cells, B-cell-depleted T cells, or PBMCs. Subjects who had been exposed to COVID-19, were actively infected with it, or had recovered from it provided the deeply sampled blood TCRbeta repertoires that made up the dataset. The repertoires were released in a freely available public database meant as a resource for research on the immune response to SARS-CoV-2. The samples were drawn from the first 160 participants of the ongoing ImmuneRACE study and from 950 to 1,500 subjects provided by 6 global collaborators. Where available, HLA class I and class II types were obtained from metadata supplied by the sample provider rather than from assay-based typing. A de-identified subject ID, COVID-19 status, age in years and sex were almost always included in the sample metadata.

Overall study results and their limits: The amount of clinical and demographic metadata varied by source and participant and was provided uncurated.

V sheds 6 bases and J sheds 7 bases, leaving 13 bases between their ends. Including cysteine and phenylalanine, the CDR3 has 12 amino acids. Only CDR3 DNA remains: 36 bases, in frame from the first base. The germline V gene specifies MNHEY as CDR1 and SVGEGT as CDR2. TCRbeta CDR3 regions were amplified from genomic DNA by means of the immunoSEQ Assay, a bias-controlled multiplex PCR. In the paper's pipeline: Within the assay, amplification of reference gene primers was used to estimate how many nucleated cells each sample contained. To quantify the absolute abundance of each unique TCRbeta CDR3 rearrangement, sequence reads were collapsed and filtered. Productive Simpson clonality was computed per sample as the square root of Simpson's diversity index over productive rearrangements. This immuneACCESS table, as held by TCRdb, lists in-frame sequences with V and J called but not all clones. Of the missing ones, under half trace to an unresolved V gene in checked studies; the others have no known cause. V and J calls and clone size are as listed in that table; D and trimming were resolved from the DNA. The sample data list under 450,000 clones, and less than 90% of these were observed just once. The ten largest clones capture roughly 6.6% of the sample.

About this clone: The antigen it recognizes is unknown. Base quality data are lacking; no much larger clone is found one base away.

One collaborating source in Seattle enrolled patients while the patients were actively infected and followed the patients over time throughout the course of disease. Each collaborating institution followed its own protocols to collect whole blood in K2EDTA tubes. For TCRbeta analysis, collaborators shipped samples in one of three forms: frozen whole blood, isolated PBMCs, or DNA extracted from either of those sample types. The V gene is TRBV6-2 or TRBV6-3 and the J gene is TRBJ2-7; the D gene cannot be resolved reliably. The receptor comes from a woman in her sixties with COVID-19, enrolled during active disease. The sequencing input was peripheral blood. The CDR3 region: CASSQRRREQYF. The sequenced DNA is TGTGCCAGCAGCCAACGTCGTAGAGAGCAGTACTTC.